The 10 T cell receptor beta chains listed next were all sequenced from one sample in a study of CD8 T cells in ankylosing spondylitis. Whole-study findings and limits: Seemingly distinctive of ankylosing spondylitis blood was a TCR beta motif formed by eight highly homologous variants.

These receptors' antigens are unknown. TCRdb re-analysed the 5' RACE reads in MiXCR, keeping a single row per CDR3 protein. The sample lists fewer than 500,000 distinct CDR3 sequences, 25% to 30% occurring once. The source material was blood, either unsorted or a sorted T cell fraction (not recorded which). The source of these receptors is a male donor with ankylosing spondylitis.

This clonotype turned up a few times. In nucleotides, the CDR3 is TGTGCCTCCTCTTGGGCAGATACGCAGTATTTT. Residues: CASSWADTQYF. The rearrangement links TRBV12-3 or TRBV12-4 to TRBJ2-3; D gene ambiguous. V lost 11 bases and J 4 bases, leaving 10 bases between the germline ends. There are 11 residues in the CDR3.

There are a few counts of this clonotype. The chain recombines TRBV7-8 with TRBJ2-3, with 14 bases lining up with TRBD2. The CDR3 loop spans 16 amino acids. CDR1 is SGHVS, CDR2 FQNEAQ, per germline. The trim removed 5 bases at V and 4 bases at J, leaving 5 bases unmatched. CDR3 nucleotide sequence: TGTGCCAGCAGCGTGGGACTAGCGGGAGATGCAGATACGCAGTATTTT. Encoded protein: CASSVGLAGDADTQYF.

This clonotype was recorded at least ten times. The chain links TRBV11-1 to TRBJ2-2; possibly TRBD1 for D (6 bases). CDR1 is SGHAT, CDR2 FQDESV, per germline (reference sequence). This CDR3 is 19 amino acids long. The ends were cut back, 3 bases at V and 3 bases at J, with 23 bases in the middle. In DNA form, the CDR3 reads TGTGCCAGCAGCTTTTTTTCCCCCAAGACAGGAGGTTACACCGGGGAGCTGTTTTTT. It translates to CASSFFSPKTGGYTGELFF.

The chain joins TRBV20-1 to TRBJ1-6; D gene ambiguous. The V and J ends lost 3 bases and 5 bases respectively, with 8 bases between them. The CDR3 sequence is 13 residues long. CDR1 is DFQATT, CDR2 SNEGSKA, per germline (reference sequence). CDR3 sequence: CSASQLNNSPLHF. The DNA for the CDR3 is TGCAGTGCTAGCCAGCTAAATAATTCACCCCTCCACTTT.

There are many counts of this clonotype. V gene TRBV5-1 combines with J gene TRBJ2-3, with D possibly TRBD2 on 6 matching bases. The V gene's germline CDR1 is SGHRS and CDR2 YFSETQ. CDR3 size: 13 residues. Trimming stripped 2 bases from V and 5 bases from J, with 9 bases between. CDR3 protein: CASSFGGEDTQYF. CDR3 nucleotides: TGCGCCAGCAGCTTTGGCGGGGAAGATACGCAGTATTTT.

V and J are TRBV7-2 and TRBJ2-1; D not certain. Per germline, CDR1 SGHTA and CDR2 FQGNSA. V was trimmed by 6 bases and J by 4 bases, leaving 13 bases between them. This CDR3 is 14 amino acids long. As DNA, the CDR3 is TGTGCCAGCAGAAGGACCGATACTTACAATGAGCAGTTCTTC. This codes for CASRRTDTYNEQFF. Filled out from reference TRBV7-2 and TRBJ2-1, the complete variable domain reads GAGVSQSPSNKVTEKGKDVELRCDPISGHTALYWYRQSLGQGLEFLIYFQGNSAPDKSGLPSDRFSAERTGGSVSTLTIQRTQQEDSAVYLCASRRTDTYNEQFFGPGTRLTVL.

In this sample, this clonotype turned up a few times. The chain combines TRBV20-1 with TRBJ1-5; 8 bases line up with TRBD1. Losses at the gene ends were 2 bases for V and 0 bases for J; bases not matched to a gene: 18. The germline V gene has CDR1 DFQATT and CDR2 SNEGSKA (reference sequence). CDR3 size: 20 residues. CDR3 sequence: CSARREFRRGRAPSNQPQHF. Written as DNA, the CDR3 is TGCAGTGCTAGAAGGGAGTTCCGCAGGGGGCGGGCCCCTAGCAATCAGCCCCAGCATTTT.

CDR3 residues: CASSEDRGYEQYV. CDR3 bases: TGTGCCAGCAGTGAAGACAGGGGGTACGAGCAGTACGTC. This chain joins TRBV6-1 and TRBJ2-7; 8 bases agree with TRBD1. Germline CDR1 MNHNS, CDR2 SASEGT. After removal of 1 base from V and 4 bases from J, the junction contained 0 bases not matched to a gene. CDR3 length equals 13 residues.

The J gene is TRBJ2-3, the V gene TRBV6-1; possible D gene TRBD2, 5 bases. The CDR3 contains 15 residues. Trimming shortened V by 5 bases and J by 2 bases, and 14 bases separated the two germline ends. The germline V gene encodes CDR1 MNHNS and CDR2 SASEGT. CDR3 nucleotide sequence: TGTGCCAGCAGTCCGATGGCGGGTTACACAGATACGCAGTATTTT. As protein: CASSPMAGYTDTQYF.

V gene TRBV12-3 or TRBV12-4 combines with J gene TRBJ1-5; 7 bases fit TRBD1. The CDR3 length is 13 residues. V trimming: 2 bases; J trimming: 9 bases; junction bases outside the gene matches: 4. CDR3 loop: CASSLNRGGPQHF. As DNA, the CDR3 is TGTGCCAGCAGTTTAAACAGGGGTGGGCCCCAGCATTTT.